These 28 T cell receptor beta chains originate from one sample sequenced in a study of blood T cell repertoires in COVID-19. TCRdb's copy holds only in-frame clones and misses some; the assay was immunoSEQ multiplex PCR. This sample carries under 70,000 clones, around 77% of them seen once, and the ten largest clones take almost 10%. Input material: peripheral blood. These receptors were collected from a human donor in a cohort sampled during active COVID-19.

The genes are TRBV6-2 or TRBV6-3 and TRBJ2-3, with 7 bases identical to TRBD2. Germline assignment: CDR1 MNHEY and CDR2 SVGEGT. The CDR3 extends over 16 amino acids. V lost 6 bases to trimming and J lost 2 bases; unmatched junction nucleotides: 11. The CDR3, as DNA: TGTGCCAGCAGCCGCCGGAGCGGGGTATTCACAGATACGCAGTATTTT. It encodes CASSRRSGVFTDTQYF.

This chain uses TRBV7-9 with TRBJ2-7, with D tentatively TRBD2 (6 bases). CDR1 is SEHNR, CDR2 FQNEAQ, per germline (reference sequence). Trimming removed 7 bases from V and 0 bases from J, with 13 bases in between. The CDR3 loop spans 14 amino acids. The CDR3 is CASMPGGSSYEQYF. The CDR3 bases are TGTGCCAGCATGCCTGGGGGGAGCTCCTACGAGCAGTACTTC.

This chain links TRBV2 with TRBJ1-4, with D perhaps matching TRBD1 (6 bases). Looked up from germline, CDR1 is SNHLY and CDR2 is FYNNEI. The CDR3 loop spans 13 amino acids. The V and J ends lost 6 bases and 8 bases respectively, with 13 bases between them. As DNA, the CDR3 is TGTGCCAGCAGCCGACAGGATGGCGAAAAACTGTTTTTT. Its protein product is CASSRQDGEKLFF.

The V call is TRBV27, the J call TRBJ2-7, with 7 nucleotides matching TRBD2. The germline CDR1 and CDR2 sequences are MNHEY and SMNVEV (reference sequence). Losses at the gene ends were 8 bases for V and 5 bases for J; bases not matched to a gene: 15. CDR3 size: 15 residues. The CDR3 loop is CASQPLGGVGDEQYF. CDR3 coding DNA: TGTGCCAGCCAACCCCTGGGGGGGGTCGGGGACGAGCAGTACTTC.

The V and J genes are TRBV30 and TRBJ2-7; TRBD2 matches at 7 bases. Germline trimming cut 2 bases from V and 4 bases from J; bases unmatched to any gene: 8. Germline V gives CDR1 GTSNPN, CDR2 SVGIG (reference sequence). The CDR3 runs to 14 residues. CDR3 loop: CAWSKGLAEYEQYF. The CDR3 DNA sequence: TGTGCCTGGAGTAAGGGGCTAGCGGAATACGAGCAGTACTTC. Variable domain in full (rest from reference TRBV30 and TRBJ2-7): SQTIHQWPATLVQPVGSPLSLECTVEGTSNPNLYWYRQAAGRGLQLLFYSVGIGQISSEVPQNLSASRPQDRQFILSSKKLLLSDSGFYLCAWSKGLAEYEQYFGPGTRLTVT.

V and J are TRBV7-8 and TRBJ2-7; the match to TRBD1 covers 8 bases. Losses at the gene ends were 4 bases for V and 1 base for J; bases not matched to a gene: 0. Germline CDR1 is SGHVS and CDR2 is FQNEAQ. CDR3 length: 13 amino acids. The CDR3 here is CASSWTGSYEQYF. The CDR3 DNA reads as TGTGCCAGCAGCTGGACAGGGTCCTACGAGCAGTACTTC.

V usage is TRBV28 and J usage is TRBJ1-6; D remains ambiguous. Deletions cut 6 bases from V and 6 bases from J, with 18 bases between. Germline CDR1 MDHEN, CDR2 SYDVKM. This CDR3 is built from 16 residues. The CDR3 bases are TGTGCCAGCAGCGGCACCTCGACTCGGCTTAATTCACCCCTCCACTTT. It codes for CASSGTSTRLNSPLHF.

The chain employs TRBV6-5 and TRBJ1-1; D gene unclear. Trimming pared 2 bases from V and 1 base from J, leaving 8 bases between. The CDR3 is 14 amino acids. Looked up from germline, CDR1 is MNHEY and CDR2 is SVGAGI. The CDR3 protein is CASSYGSRNTEAFF. DNA of the CDR3: TGTGCCAGCAGTTACGGGAGCCGGAACACTGAAGCTTTCTTT.

This clone was recorded only once. This is likely a read error, given that the CDR3 carries no conserved phenylalanine or tryptophan at its end. The chain carries TRBV7-8 and TRBJ1-5; 7 positions agree with TRBD1. V was pared by 4 bases and J by 7 bases, with 7 bases of the junction left unmatched. This CDR3 is 14 amino acids long. From germline, CDR1 is SGHVS and CDR2 FQNEAQ. The CDR3 region has the DNA TGTGCCAGCAGCTCAGAGGGGGCGGCGCAGCCCCAGCATCTT. It specifies CASSSEGAAQPQHL.

This chain links TRBV5-1 with TRBJ1-2; D is possibly TRBD1 (6 bases). Germline V CDR1 and CDR2: SGHRS, YFSETQ. Trimming took off 3 bases at V and 7 bases at J, with 10 bases between the two ends. The CDR3 length is 12 residues. In nucleotides, the CDR3 is TGCGCCAGCAGCTCACAGGGATCTGGCTACACCTTC. It translates to CASSSQGSGYTF.

CDR3 sequence (DNA): TGTGCCAGCACTGAGCGGGTGAACACCGGGGAGCTGTTTTTT. Its translation is CASTERVNTGELFF. This chain uses TRBV28 with TRBJ2-2, with D tentatively TRBD2 (6 bases). V lost 7 bases and J lost 1, with 10 bases in between. CDR1 and CDR2 (germline): MDHEN, SYDVKM. CDR3 length equals 14 residues. The full variable domain, rest sourced from reference TRBV28 and TRBJ2-2, is DVKVTQSSRYLVKRTGEKVFLECVQDMDHENMFWYRQDPGLGLRLIYFSYDVKMKEKGDIPEGYSVSREKKERFSLILESASTNQTSMYLCASTERVNTGELFFGEGSRLTVL.

This sequence joins TRBV15 and TRBJ2-1, with 11 bases identical to TRBD2. CDR1 and CDR2 (germline): LNHNV, YYDKDF (reference sequence). This CDR3 is built from 14 residues. V lost 5 bases to trimming and J lost 7 bases; unmatched junction nucleotides: 4. CDR3 sequence (DNA): TGTGCCACCAGCGCTAGCGGGAGGAATAATGAGCAGTTCTTC. Translating gives CATSASGRNNEQFF.

This clone was seen a handful of times. The genes are TRBV12-3 or TRBV12-4 and TRBJ1-6; D call uncertain. V was cut by 4 bases and J by 9 bases, with 7 bases left in between. This CDR3 has 12 amino acids. The DNA of the CDR3 is TGTGCCAGCAGTTCGTCCGGTTCACCCCTCCACTTT. Translating gives CASSSSGSPLHF.

This chain joins TRBV5-1 and TRBJ1-4; TRBD1 aligns across 9 bases. This CDR3 contains 16 residues. CDR1 and CDR2 from the germline V gene are SGHRS and YFSETQ. Trimming cost V 0 bases and J 2 bases; bases outside gene matches: 2. CDR3 amino acids: CASSLDRGPTNEKLFF. CDR3 sequence (DNA): TGCGCCAGCAGCTTGGACAGGGGGCCTACTAATGAAAAACTGTTTTTT.

In this sample, this clone turned up once. The chain recombines TRBV5-1 with TRBJ2-3; a weak D match, TRBD1 (6 bases). The CDR3 consists of 16 residues. CDR1 and CDR2 from the germline V gene are SGHRS and YFSETQ. The CDR3 nucleotides read TGCGCAAAGATTTTTGGGGGCACTTCTGACACAGATACGCAGTATTTT. It translates to CAKIFGGTSDTDTQYF. The variable domain in full, completed from reference TRBV5-1 and TRBJ2-3, reads KAGVTQTPRYLIKTRGQQVTLSCSPISGHRSVSWYQQTPGQGLQFLFEYFSETQRNKGNFPGRFSGRQFSNSRSEMNVSTLELGDSALYLCAKIFGGTSDTDTQYFGPGTRLTVL.

Concerning this clone: Other DNA sequences in the sample encode the same CDR3. The chain recombines TRBV7-2 with TRBJ2-2; D not certain. This CDR3 has 15 residues. From germline, CDR1 is SGHTA and CDR2 FQGNSA. The V end lost 1 base, the J end lost 2 bases, and 8 bases lay between the germline ends. The DNA of the CDR3 is TGTGCCAGCAGCTTAGTCCGGAGAAACACCGGGGAGCTGTTTTTT. Translation: CASSLVRRNTGELFF.

This chain connects TRBV18 to TRBJ1-4, with 12 nucleotides matching TRBD1. This CDR3 region has 16 residues. CDR1 KGHSH and CDR2 LQKENI come from the germline V gene. Germline trimming cut 3 bases from V and 7 bases from J; bases unmatched to any gene: 6. The CDR3: CASSPGTGGGGEKLFF. The CDR3, as DNA: TGTGCCAGCTCACCCGGGACAGGGGGCGGCGGTGAAAAACTGTTTTTT.

The rearrangement joins TRBV5-5 to TRBJ1-2; 7 nucleotides align to TRBD1. Germline CDR1 reads SGHKS; CDR2 reads YYEKEE (reference sequence). V was pared by 0 bases and J by 3 bases, with 5 bases of the junction left unmatched. The CDR3 is 15 amino acids. The DNA for the CDR3 is TGTGCCAGCAGCTTGGGACAGGGCGTTTACTATGGCTACACCTTC. This translates into CASSLGQGVYYGYTF.

This clone has only one observation. The chain has TRBV7-3 and TRBJ2-2; 11 nucleotides align to TRBD2. Trimming cost V 6 bases and J 6 bases; bases outside gene matches: 12. Germline V gene sequence: CDR1 SGHTA, CDR2 FQGTGA. There are 17 residues in the CDR3. As DNA, the CDR3 is TGTGCCAGCAGGCCCCAGTTGCTAGCGGGAGGCGCCGGGGAGCTGTTTTTT. Residues: CASRPQLLAGGAGELFF. Filled out from reference TRBV7-3 and TRBJ2-2, the complete variable domain reads GAGVSQTPSNKVTEKGKYVELRCDPISGHTALYWYRQSLGQGPEFLIYFQGTGAADDSGLPNDRFFAVRPEGSVSTLKIQRTERGDSAVYLCASRPQLLAGGAGELFFGEGSRLTVL.

This clone was counted once. CDR3 amino acids: CASRTGTSGRGNEQFF. The CDR3 nucleotides are TGTGCCAGTAGGACCGGGACTAGCGGGAGAGGCAATGAGCAGTTCTTC. This chain links TRBV19 with TRBJ2-1; 14 bases agree with TRBD2. The CDR3 is made up of 16 amino acids. Germline CDR1 reads LNHDA; CDR2 reads SQIVND (reference sequence). With 6 bases clipped from V and 6 bases from J, the junction kept 7 bases outside the gene matches.

The chain employs TRBV6-2 or TRBV6-3 and TRBJ2-7; a possible D gene is TRBD1 (5 bases). V lost 2 bases, J lost 3 bases, and 8 bases lay in between. This CDR3 region has 13 residues. Germline V gene sequence: CDR1 MNHEY, CDR2 SVGEGT. CDR3 residues: CASSYGHRYEQYF. The CDR3 DNA sequence: TGTGCCAGCAGTTACGGACACCGCTACGAGCAGTACTTC.

The CDR3 DNA reads as TGTGCCAGCAGCGTAGGGCGGACGCCTCTGGGGACAGGCAGCAATCAGCCCCAGCATTTT. Its translation: CASSVGRTPLGTGSNQPQHF. The chain has TRBV9 and TRBJ1-5; 8 bases agree with TRBD1. This CDR3 region has 20 residues. V dropped 0 bases and J dropped 1; count of bases not matched to a gene: 15. Looked up from germline, CDR1 is SGDLS and CDR2 is YYNGEE.

J is TRBJ2-3 and V is TRBV4-1, with 7 bases lining up with TRBD2. Trimming took 1 base from V and 6 from J; bases not matched to a gene: 13. The germline gives CDR1 MGHRA, CDR2 YSYEKL. The CDR3 length is 17 residues. CDR3 residues: CASSQVRRAAGGDTQYF. Here the CDR3 DNA reads TGCGCCAGCAGCCAAGTGCGTCGTGCGGCCGGGGGGGATACGCAGTATTTT.

The chain joins TRBV11-2 to TRBJ2-7, with D maybe TRBD1 (6 bases). This CDR3 is built from 16 residues. Germline CDR1 is SGHAT and CDR2 is FQNNGV. V lost 5 bases to trimming and J lost 0 bases, with 17 bases between them. CDR3 sequence (DNA): TGTGCCAGCAGCGGTACAGGGCTTAAGGGCTCCTACGAGCAGTACTTC. Its translation: CASSGTGLKGSYEQYF.

This rearrangement joins TRBV18 to TRBJ1-5; TRBD1 agrees at 8 bases. The CDR3 covers 12 residues. In germline, CDR1 is KGHSH, CDR2 LQKENI. V lost 5 bases, J lost 7 bases, and 1 base stayed unmatched. The CDR3 bases are TGTGCCAGCTCAGACAGGGGCCAGCCCCAGCATTTT. Protein product: CASSDRGQPQHF.

The rearrangement links TRBV7-2 to TRBJ2-7; TRBD2 matches at 7 bases. V gave up 5 bases and J gave up 2 bases; unmatched junction bases: 12. The CDR3 length is 16 residues. Germline V gives CDR1 SGHTA, CDR2 FQGNSA. The CDR3 coding sequence is TGTGCCAGCAGCCTTAGGGCGCAGCGGGGTCCCTACGAGCAGTACTTC. Its translation: CASSLRAQRGPYEQYF.

V gene TRBV28 combines with J gene TRBJ2-7, with 10 bases matching TRBD1. In germline, CDR1 is MDHEN, CDR2 SYDVKM. This CDR3 contains 15 residues. V trimming: 4 bases; J trimming: 5 bases; junction bases outside the gene matches: 8. CDR3 amino acids: CASSSSGTGVHEQYF. Here the CDR3 DNA reads TGTGCCAGCAGTTCTTCTGGGACAGGGGTTCACGAGCAGTACTTC.

The chain has TRBV6-4 and TRBJ2-7; 7 bases align to TRBD1. Germline V lookup: CDR1 MRHNA, CDR2 SNTAGT. The CDR3 consists of 12 residues. Germline trimming cut 11 bases from V and 0 bases from J; bases unmatched to any gene: 4. CDR3 coding DNA: TGTGCCTTGGGACAGACCTCCTACGAGCAGTACTTC. This sequence encodes CALGQTSYEQYF.